These T cell receptor beta chains were read from a single sample in a study of vaccination and CD4 T cells after COVID-19. Antigens of these TCRs are unknown. TCRdb ran MiXCR on the PCR reads and lists one entry per CDR3 protein. The sample has under 20,000 distinct CDR3 sequences; around 66% are singletons. The sequencing sample was made of CD4+ T cells from blood, cultured in vitro. These TCRs come from a human donor who had recovered from COVID-19. Each CDR3 is given with its conserved first and last residue. A D gene is named only where the DNA matches it firmly. Expanded clones get a size class; other rows say once, few or many, or leave the size out.

>-|TRBJ1-1|TRBV20-1|-
CSARVSGVANTEAFF
TGCAGTGCTAGAGTTTCAGGCGTAGCCAACACTGAAGCTTTCTTT
>TRBD2|TRBJ2-5|TRBV27|few
CASSLPSGAGVWETQYF
TGTGCCAGCAGTTTACCCTCTGGAGCGGGAGTTTGGGAGACCCAGTACTTC
>TRBD2|TRBJ2-5|TRBV7-7|-
CASSPSGGQETQYF
TGTGCTAGCAGCCCCTCGGGGGGGCAAGAGACCCAGTACTTC
>TRBD2|TRBJ2-1|TRBV24-1|-
CATVAGAGSYNEQFF
TGTGCCACGGTGGCGGGAGCGGGCTCCTACAATGAGCAGTTCTTC
>-|TRBJ2-5|TRBV15|few
CATSRGGSGVQETQYF
TGTGCCACCAGCAGAGGGGGCAGCGGCGTCCAAGAGACCCAGTACTTC
>-|TRBJ2-7|TRBV20-1|-
CSAGPYEQYF
TGCAGTGCGGGTCCCTACGAGCAGTACTTC
>-|TRBJ1-5|TRBV6-5|-
CASSLKTSQPQHF
TGTGCCAGCAGTTTAAAAACCTCCCAGCCCCAGCATTTT
>-|TRBJ1-3|TRBV25-1|-
CASSEGRAGNTIYF
TGTGCCAGCAGTGAGGGCCGGGCTGGAAACACCATATATTTT
>-|TRBJ1-2|TRBV7-8|-
CASSLESGVYGYTF
TGTGCCAGCAGCTTAGAATCAGGGGTCTATGGCTACACCTTC
>TRBD1|TRBJ2-5|TRBV19|-
CASSLSLGTGFVETQYF
TGTGCCAGTAGCCTCAGCCTCGGGACAGGGTTTGTAGAGACCCAGTACTTC
>TRBD2|TRBJ2-3|TRBV20-1|-
CSASGVSGTPDTQYF
TGCAGTGCTAGCGGGGTTAGCGGGACGCCAGATACGCAGTATTTT
>TRBD1|TRBJ1-5|TRBV2|-
CASIRDRNQPQHF
TGTGCCAGCATACGGGACAGAAATCAGCCCCAGCATTTT
>-|TRBJ1-2|TRBV7-9|-
CASSLGQSISYGYTF
TGTGCCAGCAGCTTAGGGCAGTCCATCTCCTATGGCTACACCTTC
>-|TRBJ2-5|TRBV27|-
CASSSRGAETQYF
TGTGCCAGCAGTTCCCGCGGGGCCGAGACCCAGTACTTC
>TRBD1|TRBJ2-5|TRBV2|-
CASSETGVRETQYF
TGTGCCAGCAGTGAGACAGGGGTTCGGGAGACCCAGTACTTC
>-|TRBJ1-5|TRBV12-2|-
CASRLAHRGFRGGSNQPQHF
TGTGCAAGTCGCTTAGCCCACCGAGGCTTCAGGGGAGGTAGCAATCAGCCCCAGCATTTT
>-|TRBJ1-2|TRBV6-1|few
CASSAREPNYGYTF
TGTGCCAGCAGTGCCCGAGAACCTAACTATGGCTACACCTTC
>-|TRBJ1-1|TRBV7-8|-
CASSPTTVVGTEAFF
TGTGCCAGCAGCCCGACCACGGTGGTTGGGACTGAAGCTTTCTTT
>TRBD2|TRBJ2-1|TRBV20-1|-
CSARGSGGSNEQFF
TGCAGTGCTAGGGGGAGCGGGGGTTCCAATGAGCAGTTCTTC
>TRBD1|TRBJ1-1|TRBV20-1|-
CSAPRTGEAEAFF
TGCAGTGCTCCAAGGACAGGGGAGGCTGAAGCTTTCTTT
>TRBD2|TRBJ2-3|TRBV7-8|few
CASSSRLAASTDTQYF
TGTGCCAGCAGCTCCCGACTAGCGGCTAGCACAGATACGCAGTATTTT
>-|TRBJ1-1|TRBV20-1|-
CSADDFMNTEAFF
TGCAGTGCCGACGACTTTATGAACACTGAAGCTTTCTTT
>-|TRBJ1-2|TRBV6-1|-
CASSESGYLDYGYTF
TGTGCCAGCAGTGAATCCGGGTACCTCGACTATGGCTACACCTTC
>TRBD2|TRBJ2-7|TRBV6-1|-
CASQTGTSGLYEQYF
TGTGCCAGCCAGACCGGGACTAGCGGGCTCTACGAGCAGTACTTC
>-|TRBJ1-1|TRBV27|-
CASSLRPGNTEAFF
TGTGCCAGCAGTCTAAGACCGGGTAACACTGAAGCTTTCTTT
>TRBD2|TRBJ2-1|TRBV7-6|-
CASSRTSGRAIEQFF
TGTGCCAGCAGCAGGACTAGCGGGAGGGCCATTGAGCAGTTCTTC